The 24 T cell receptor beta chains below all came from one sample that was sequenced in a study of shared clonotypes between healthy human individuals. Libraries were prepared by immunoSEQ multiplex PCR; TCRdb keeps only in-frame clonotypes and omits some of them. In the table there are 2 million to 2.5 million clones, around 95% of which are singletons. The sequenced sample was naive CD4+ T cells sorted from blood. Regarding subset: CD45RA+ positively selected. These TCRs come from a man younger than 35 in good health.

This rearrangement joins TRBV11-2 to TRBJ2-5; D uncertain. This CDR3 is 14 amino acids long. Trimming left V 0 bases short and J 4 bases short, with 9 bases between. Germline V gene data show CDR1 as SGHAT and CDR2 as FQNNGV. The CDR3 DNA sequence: TGTGCCAGCAGCTTAGATCTCAACAGAGAGACCCAGTACTTC. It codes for CASSLDLNRETQYF.

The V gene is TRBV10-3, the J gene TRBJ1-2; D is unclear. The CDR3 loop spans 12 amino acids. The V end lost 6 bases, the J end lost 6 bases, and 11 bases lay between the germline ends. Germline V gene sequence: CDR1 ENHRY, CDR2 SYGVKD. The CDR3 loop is CAISGPNDGYTF. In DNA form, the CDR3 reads TGTGCCATCAGCGGTCCGAACGATGGCTACACCTTC.

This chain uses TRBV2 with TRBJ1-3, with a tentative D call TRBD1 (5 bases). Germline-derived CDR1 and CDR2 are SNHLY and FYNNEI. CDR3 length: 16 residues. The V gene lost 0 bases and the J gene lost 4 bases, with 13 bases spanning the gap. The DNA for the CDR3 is TGTGCCAGCAGTGAAGCAGCGGGACGAGGAGGAAACACCATATATTTT. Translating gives CASSEAAGRGGNTIYF.

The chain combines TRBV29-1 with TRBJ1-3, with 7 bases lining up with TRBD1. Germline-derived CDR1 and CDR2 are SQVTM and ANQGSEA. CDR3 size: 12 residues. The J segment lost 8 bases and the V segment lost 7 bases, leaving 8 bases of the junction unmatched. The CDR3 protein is CSGGDRRDTIYF. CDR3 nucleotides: TGCAGCGGGGGGGACAGACGGGACACCATATATTTT.

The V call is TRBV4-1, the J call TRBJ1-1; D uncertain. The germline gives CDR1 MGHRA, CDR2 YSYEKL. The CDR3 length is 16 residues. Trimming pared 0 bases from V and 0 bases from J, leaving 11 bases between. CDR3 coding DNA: TGCGCCAGCAGCCAAGATCGAAGACAATTGAACACTGAAGCTTTCTTT. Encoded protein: CASSQDRRQLNTEAFF.

Written as DNA, the CDR3 is TGTGCCAGCAGCCCCCGACAGGATGCTGAAAAACTGTTTTTT. This translates into CASSPRQDAEKLFF. This rearrangement joins TRBV7-9 to TRBJ1-4; possible D gene TRBD1, 6 bases. CDR3 length: 14 amino acids. The V end lost 5 bases, the J end lost 7 bases, and 14 bases lay between the germline ends. CDR1 is SEHNR, CDR2 FQNEAQ, per germline (reference sequence).

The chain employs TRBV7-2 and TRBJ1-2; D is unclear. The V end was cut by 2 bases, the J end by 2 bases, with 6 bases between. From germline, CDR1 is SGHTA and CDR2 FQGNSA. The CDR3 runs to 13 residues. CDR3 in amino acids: CASSLNINYGYTF. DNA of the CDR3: TGTGCCAGCAGCTTAAACATAAACTATGGCTACACCTTC.

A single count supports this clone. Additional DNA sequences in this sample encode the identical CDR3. The CDR3, as DNA: TGTGCCAGCTCACCAAGGGGACGTGAAGCTTTCTTT. Its translation is CASSPRGREAFF. This sequence joins TRBV18 and TRBJ1-1; perhaps TRBD1 as D (5 bases). Germline V gene lookup returns CDR1 KGHSH and CDR2 LQKENI. The CDR3 runs to 12 residues. V lost 2 bases and J 7 bases, leaving 8 bases between the germline ends.

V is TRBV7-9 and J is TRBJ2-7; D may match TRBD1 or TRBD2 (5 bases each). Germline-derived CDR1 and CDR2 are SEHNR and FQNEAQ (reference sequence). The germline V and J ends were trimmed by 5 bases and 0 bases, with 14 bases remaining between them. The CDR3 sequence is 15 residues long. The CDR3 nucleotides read TGTGCCAGCAGCACGGGGCTCGTAACCTCCTACGAGCAGTACTTC. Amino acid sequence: CASSTGLVTSYEQYF.

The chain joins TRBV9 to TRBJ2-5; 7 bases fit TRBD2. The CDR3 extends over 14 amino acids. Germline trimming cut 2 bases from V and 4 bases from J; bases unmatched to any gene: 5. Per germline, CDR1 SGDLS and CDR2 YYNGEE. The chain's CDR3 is CASSVWGGRETQYF. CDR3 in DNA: TGTGCCAGCAGCGTCTGGGGAGGGAGAGAGACCCAGTACTTC.

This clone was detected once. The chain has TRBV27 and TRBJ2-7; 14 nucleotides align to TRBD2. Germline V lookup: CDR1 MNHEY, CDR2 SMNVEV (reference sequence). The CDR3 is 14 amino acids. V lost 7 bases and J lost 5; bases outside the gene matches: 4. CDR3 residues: CASMGLAGVNEQYF. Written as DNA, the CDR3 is TGTGCCAGCATGGGACTAGCGGGAGTCAACGAGCAGTACTTC.

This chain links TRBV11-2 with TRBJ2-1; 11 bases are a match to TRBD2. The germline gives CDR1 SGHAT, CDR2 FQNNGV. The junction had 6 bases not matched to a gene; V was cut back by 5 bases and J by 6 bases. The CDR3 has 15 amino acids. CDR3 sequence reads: CASSTRLAGINEQFF. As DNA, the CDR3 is TGTGCCAGCAGCACCCGACTAGCGGGGATCAATGAGCAGTTCTTC.

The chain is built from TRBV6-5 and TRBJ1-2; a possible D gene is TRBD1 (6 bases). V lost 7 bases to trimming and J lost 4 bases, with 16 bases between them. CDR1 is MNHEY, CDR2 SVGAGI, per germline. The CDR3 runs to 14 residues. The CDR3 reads CASNVGGSRYGYTF. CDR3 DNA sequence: TGTGCCAGCAACGTAGGGGGTTCCCGCTATGGCTACACCTTC.

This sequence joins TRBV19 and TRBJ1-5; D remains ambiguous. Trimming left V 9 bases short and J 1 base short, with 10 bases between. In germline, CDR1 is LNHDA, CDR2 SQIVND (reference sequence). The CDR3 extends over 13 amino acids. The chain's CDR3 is CARQTSSNQPQHF. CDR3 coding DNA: TGTGCCAGACAGACCTCAAGCAATCAGCCCCAGCATTTT.

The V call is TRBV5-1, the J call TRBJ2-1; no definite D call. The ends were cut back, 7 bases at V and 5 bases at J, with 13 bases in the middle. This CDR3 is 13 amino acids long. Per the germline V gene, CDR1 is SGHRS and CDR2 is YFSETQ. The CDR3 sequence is CASGEDLDNEQFF. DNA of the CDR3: TGCGCCAGCGGAGAGGATCTCGACAATGAGCAGTTCTTC.

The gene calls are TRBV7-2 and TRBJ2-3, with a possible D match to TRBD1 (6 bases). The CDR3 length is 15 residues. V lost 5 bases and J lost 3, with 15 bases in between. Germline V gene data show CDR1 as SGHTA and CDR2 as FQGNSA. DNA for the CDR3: TGTGCCAGCAGCCGTCAAAAAACAGGGACAGATACGCAGTATTTT. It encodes CASSRQKTGTDTQYF.

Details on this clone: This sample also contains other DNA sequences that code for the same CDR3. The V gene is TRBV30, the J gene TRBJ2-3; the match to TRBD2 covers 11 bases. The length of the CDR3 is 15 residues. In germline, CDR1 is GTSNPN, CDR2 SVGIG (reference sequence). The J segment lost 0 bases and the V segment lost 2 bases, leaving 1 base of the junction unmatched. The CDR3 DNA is TGTGCCTGGAGTCGACTAGCGGGAAGCACAGATACGCAGTATTTT. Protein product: CAWSRLAGSTDTQYF.

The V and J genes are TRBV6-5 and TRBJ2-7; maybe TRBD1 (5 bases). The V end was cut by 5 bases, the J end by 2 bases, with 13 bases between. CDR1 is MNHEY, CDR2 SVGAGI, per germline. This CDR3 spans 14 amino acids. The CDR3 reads CASSPTDRPYEQYF. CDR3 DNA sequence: TGTGCCAGCAGTCCGACCGACAGACCCTACGAGCAGTACTTC.

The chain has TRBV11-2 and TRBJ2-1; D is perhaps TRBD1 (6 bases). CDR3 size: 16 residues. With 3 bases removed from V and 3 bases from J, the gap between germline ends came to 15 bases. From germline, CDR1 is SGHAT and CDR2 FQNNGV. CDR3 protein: CASSLDWGRGYNEQFF. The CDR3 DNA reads TGTGCCAGCAGCTTGGACTGGGGCAGGGGCTACAATGAGCAGTTCTTC.

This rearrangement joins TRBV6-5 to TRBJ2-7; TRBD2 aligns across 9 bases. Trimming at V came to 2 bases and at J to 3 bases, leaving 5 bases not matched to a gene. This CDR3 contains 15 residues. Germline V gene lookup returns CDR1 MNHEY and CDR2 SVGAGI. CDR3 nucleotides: TGTGCCAGCAGTTACAGCGGGGGGCGAATCTACGAGCAGTACTTC. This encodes CASSYSGGRIYEQYF.

CDR3 loop: CASNRLADPYEQYF. CDR3 nucleotide sequence: TGTGCCAGCAATCGGTTAGCGGACCCCTACGAGCAGTACTTC. The chain has TRBV5-5 and TRBJ2-7; maybe TRBD2 (6 bases). CDR1 and CDR2 from the germline V gene are SGHKS and YYEKEE (reference sequence). Trimming cost V 6 bases and J 2 bases, with 15 bases left between them. CDR3 length: 14 residues.

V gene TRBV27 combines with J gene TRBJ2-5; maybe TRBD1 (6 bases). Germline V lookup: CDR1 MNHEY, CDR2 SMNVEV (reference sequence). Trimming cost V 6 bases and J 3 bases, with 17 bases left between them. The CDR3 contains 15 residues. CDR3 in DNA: TGTGCCAGCAGCCGGACCCTCGACAGGAAAGAGACCCAGTACTTC. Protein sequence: CASSRTLDRKETQYF.

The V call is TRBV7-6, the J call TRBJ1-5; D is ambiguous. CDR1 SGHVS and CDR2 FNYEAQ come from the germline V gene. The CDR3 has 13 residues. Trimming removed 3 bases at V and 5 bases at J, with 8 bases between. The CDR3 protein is CASSLTDDQPQHF. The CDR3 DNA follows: TGTGCCAGCAGCTTGACCGACGATCAGCCCCAGCATTTT.

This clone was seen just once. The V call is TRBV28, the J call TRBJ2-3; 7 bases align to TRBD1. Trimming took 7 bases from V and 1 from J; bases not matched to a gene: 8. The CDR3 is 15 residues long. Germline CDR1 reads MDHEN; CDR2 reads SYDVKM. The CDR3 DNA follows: TGTGCCAGCAATCAACCCGACAGGGGCACAGATACGCAGTATTTT. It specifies CASNQPDRGTDTQYF.